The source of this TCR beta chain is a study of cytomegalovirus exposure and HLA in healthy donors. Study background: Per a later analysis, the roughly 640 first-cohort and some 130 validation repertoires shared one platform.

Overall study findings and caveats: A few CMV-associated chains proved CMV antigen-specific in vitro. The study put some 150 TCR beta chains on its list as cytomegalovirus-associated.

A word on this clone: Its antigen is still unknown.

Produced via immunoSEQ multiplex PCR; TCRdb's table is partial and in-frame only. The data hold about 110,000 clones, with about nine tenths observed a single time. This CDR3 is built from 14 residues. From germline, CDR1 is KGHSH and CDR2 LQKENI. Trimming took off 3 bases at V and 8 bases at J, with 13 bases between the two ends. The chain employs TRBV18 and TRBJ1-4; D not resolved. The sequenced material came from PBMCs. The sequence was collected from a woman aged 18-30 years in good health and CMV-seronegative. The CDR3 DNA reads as TGTGCCAGCTCACCGGTAGAGTTGCGGGAAAAACTGTTTTTT. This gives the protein CASSPVELREKLFF.